The clone carrying this TCR beta chain came up a few times. Here immunoSEQ multiplex PCR was the method, and the copy in TCRdb shows in-frame clones only, minus some. The table has 95,000 to 150,000 clones, approximately 82% seen once. This sample was included in a study of radiation and T cells in renal cell carcinoma. The time point here: baseline pretreatment blood. This sample's treatment: 15 Gy SBRT to primary tumor, nephrectomy 4 weeks later. The CDR3 is made up of 13 amino acids. V shed 2 bases and J 4 bases; nucleotides not matched to a gene: 4. Germline V gene lookup returns CDR1 GTSNPN and CDR2 SVGIG (reference sequence).

The clonotype originates from a woman aged 60-75 years with renal cell carcinoma. The sample was blood, taken from a patient whose treatment included radiotherapy and nephrectomy. This chain links TRBV30 with TRBJ1-1, with 7 bases aligning to TRBD1. The CDR3 loop is CAWSPGGLTEAFF. The CDR3, as DNA: TGTGCCTGGAGTCCAGGGGGTCTCACTGAAGCTTTCTTT.